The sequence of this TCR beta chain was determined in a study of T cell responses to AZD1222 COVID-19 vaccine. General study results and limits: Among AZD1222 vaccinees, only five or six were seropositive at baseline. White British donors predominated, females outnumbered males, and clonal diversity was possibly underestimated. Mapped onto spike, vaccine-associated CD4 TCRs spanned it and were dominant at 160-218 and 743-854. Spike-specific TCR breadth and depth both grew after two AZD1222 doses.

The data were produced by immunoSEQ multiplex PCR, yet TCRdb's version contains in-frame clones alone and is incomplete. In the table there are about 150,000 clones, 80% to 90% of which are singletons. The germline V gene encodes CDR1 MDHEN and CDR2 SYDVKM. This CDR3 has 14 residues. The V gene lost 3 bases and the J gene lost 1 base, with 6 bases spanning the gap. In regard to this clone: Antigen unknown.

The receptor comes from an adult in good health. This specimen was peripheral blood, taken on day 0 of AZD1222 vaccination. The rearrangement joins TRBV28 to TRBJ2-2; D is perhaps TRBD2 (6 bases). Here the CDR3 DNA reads TGTGCCAGCAGTTTTAGCGGGAACACCGGGGAGCTGTTTTTT. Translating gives CASSFSGNTGELFF.